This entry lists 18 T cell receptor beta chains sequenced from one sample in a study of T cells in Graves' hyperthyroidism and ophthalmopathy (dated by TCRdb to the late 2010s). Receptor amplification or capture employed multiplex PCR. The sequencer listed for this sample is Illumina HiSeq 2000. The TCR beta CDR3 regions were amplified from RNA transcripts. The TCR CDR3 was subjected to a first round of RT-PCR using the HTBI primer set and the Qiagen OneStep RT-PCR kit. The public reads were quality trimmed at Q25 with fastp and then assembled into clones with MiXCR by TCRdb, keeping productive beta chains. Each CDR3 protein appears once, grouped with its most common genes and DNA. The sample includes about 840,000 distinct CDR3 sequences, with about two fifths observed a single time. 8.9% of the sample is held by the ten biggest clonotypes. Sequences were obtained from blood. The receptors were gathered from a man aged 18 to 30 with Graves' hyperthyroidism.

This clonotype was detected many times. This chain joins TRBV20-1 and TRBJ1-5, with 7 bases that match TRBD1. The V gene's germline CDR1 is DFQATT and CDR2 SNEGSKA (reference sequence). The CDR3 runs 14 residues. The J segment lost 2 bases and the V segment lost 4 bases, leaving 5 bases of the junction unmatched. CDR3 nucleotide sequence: TGCAGTGCTATCCGAGACAGGGGCAATCAGCCCCAGCATTTT. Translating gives CSAIRDRGNQPQHF.

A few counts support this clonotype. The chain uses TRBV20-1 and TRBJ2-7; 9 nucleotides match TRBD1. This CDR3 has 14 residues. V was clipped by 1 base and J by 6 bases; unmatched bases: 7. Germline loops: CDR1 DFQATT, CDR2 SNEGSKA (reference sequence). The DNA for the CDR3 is TGCAGTGCTAGAGTGACAGGGGGGGGAACCGAGCAGTACTTC. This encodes CSARVTGGGTEQYF.

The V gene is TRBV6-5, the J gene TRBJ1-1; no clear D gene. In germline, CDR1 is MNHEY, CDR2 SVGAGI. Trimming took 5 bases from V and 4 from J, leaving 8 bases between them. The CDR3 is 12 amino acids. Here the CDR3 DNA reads TGTGCCAGCAGTGGTACAAGCACTGAAGCTTTCTTT. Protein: CASSGTSTEAFF.

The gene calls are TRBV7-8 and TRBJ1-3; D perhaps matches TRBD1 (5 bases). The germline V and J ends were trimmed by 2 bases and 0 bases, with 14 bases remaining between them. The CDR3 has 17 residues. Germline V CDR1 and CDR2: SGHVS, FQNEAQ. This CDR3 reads CASSLYGSRGSGNTIYF. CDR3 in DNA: TGTGCCAGCAGCTTATACGGGAGTAGGGGCTCTGGAAACACCATATATTTT.

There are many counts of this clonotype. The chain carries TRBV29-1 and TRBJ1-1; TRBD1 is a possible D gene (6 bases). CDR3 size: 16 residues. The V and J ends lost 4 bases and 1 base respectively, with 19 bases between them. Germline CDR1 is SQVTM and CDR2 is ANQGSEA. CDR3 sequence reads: CSVGPRMTGGNTEAFF. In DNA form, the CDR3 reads TGCAGCGTTGGCCCCAGAATGACAGGCGGGAACACTGAAGCTTTCTTT.

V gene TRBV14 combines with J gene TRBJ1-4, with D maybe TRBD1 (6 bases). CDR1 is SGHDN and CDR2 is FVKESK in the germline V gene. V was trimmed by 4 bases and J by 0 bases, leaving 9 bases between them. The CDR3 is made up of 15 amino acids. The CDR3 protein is CASSPGTTTNEKLFF. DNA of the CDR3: TGTGCCAGCAGCCCAGGGACAACAACTAATGAAAAACTGTTTTTT. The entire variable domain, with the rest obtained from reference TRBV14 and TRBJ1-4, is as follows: EAGVTQFPSHSVIEKGQTVTLRCDPISGHDNLYWYRRVMGKEIKFLLHFVKESKQDESGMPNNRFLAERTGGTYSTLKVQPAELEDSGVYFCASSPGTTTNEKLFFGSGTQLSVL.

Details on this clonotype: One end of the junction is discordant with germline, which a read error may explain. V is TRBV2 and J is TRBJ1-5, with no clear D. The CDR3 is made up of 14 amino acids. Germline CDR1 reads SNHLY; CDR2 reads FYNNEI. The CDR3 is CASSVRNSNHPQNF. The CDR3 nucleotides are TGTGCCAGCAGTGTCAGGAATAGCAATCACCCCCAGAATTTT.

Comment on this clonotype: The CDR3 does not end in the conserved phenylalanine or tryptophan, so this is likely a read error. This CDR3 reads CASSLTPGNGANVLTS. The CDR3 DNA follows: TGTGCCAGCAGCTTGACCCCAGGGAATGGGGCCAACGTCCTGACTTCC. J is TRBJ2-6 and V is TRBV5-4; D is possibly TRBD1 (5 bases). The CDR3 is made up of 16 amino acids. V gave up 1 base and J gave up 3 bases, with 11 bases separating them. Germline CDR1 reads SGHNT; CDR2 reads YYREEE (reference sequence).

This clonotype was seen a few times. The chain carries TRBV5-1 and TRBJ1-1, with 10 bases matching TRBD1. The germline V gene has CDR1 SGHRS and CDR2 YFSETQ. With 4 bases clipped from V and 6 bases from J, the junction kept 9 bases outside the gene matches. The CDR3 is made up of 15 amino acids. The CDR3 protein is CASSLYRDRGPEAFF. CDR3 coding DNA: TGCGCCAGCAGCCTGTACCGGGACAGGGGTCCTGAAGCTTTCTTT.

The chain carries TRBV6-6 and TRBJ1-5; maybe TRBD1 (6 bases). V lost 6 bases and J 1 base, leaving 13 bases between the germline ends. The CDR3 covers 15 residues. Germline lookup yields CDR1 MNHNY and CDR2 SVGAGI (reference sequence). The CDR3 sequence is CASRAQGVSNQPQHF. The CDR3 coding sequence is TGTGCCAGCAGGGCACAGGGCGTCAGCAATCAGCCCCAGCATTTT.

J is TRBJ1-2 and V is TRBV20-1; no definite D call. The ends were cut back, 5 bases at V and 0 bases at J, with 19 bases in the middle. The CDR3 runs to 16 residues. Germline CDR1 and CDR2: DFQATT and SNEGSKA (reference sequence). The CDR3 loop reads CSAFPFVVTANYGYTF. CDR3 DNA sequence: TGCAGTGCTTTCCCGTTCGTGGTCACAGCTAACTATGGCTACACCTTC.

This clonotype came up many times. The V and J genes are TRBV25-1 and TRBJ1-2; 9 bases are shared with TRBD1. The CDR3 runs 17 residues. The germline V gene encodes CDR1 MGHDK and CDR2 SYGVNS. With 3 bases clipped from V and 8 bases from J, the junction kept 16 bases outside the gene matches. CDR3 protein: CASSDSGTGNYVGGYTF. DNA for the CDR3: TGTGCCAGCAGTGACTCCGGGACAGGGAACTACGTGGGGGGCTACACCTTC.

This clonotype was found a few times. CDR3 nucleotide sequence: TGCAGCGCCGAGGGGAGTGGGGGAGAGACCCAGTACTTC. Translating gives CSAEGSGGETQYF. V and J are TRBV29-1 and TRBJ2-5; either TRBD1 or TRBD2 may supply D (5 bases each). Per germline, CDR1 SQVTM and CDR2 ANQGSEA. V was cut by 7 bases and J by 4 bases, with 16 bases left in between. This CDR3 has 13 amino acids. The full variable domain, completed using reference TRBV29-1 and TRBJ2-5, is SAVISQKPSRDICQRGTSLTIQCQVDSQVTMMFWYRQQPGQSLTLIATANQGSEATYESGFVIDKFPISRPNLTFSTLTVSNMSPEDSSIYLCSAEGSGGETQYFGPGTRLLVL.

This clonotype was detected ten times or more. CDR3 coding DNA: TGTGCCACCAGTGAGGGGTTGGAGACCCAGTACTTC. Translating it yields CATSEGLETQYF. The chain carries TRBV24-1 and TRBJ2-5; D is uncertain. Trimming shortened V by 4 bases and J by 5 bases, and 7 bases separated the two germline ends. The CDR3 length is 12 residues. Germline V gives CDR1 KGHDR, CDR2 SFDVKD.

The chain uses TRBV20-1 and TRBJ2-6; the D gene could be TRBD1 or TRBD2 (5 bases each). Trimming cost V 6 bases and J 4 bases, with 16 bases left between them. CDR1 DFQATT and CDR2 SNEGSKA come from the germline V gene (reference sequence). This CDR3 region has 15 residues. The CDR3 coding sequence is TGCAGTGCCCTCGACCGGGGCTCCGGGGCCAACGTCCTGACTTTC. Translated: CSALDRGSGANVLTF.

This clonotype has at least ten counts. CDR3 in DNA: TGCAGCGTTGATTACGGGGGCGGTCAGCCCCAGCATTTT. Its protein is CSVDYGGGQPQHF. The chain employs TRBV29-1 and TRBJ1-5; TRBD1 is a possible D gene (6 bases). CDR3 length equals 13 residues. The germline V gene has CDR1 SQVTM and CDR2 ANQGSEA. V lost 3 bases, J lost 6 bases, and 12 bases lay in between.

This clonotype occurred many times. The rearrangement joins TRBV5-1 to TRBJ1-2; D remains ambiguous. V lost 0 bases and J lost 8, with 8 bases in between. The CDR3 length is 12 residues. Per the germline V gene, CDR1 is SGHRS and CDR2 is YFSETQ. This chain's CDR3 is CASSLEAAGYTF. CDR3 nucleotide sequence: TGCGCCAGCAGCTTGGAGGCCGCAGGCTACACCTTC.

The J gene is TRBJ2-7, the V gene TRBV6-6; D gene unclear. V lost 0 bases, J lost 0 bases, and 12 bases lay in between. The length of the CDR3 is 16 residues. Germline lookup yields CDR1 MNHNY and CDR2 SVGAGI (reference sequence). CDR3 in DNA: TGTGCCAGCAGTTACTCGAGCCAAGAGCCCTCCTACGAGCAGTACTTC. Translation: CASSYSSQEPSYEQYF.